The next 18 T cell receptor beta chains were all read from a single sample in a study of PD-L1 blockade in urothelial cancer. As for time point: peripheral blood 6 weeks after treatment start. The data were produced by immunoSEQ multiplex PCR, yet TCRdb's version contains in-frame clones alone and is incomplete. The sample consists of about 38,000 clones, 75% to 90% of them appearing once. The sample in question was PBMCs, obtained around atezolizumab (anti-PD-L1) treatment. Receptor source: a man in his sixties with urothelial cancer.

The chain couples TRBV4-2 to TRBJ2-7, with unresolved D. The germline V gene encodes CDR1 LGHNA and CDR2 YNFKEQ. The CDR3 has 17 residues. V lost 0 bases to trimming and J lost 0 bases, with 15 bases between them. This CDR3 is CASSQDLEERSSYEQYF. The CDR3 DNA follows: TGTGCCAGCAGCCAAGATCTAGAGGAGAGGAGCTCCTACGAGCAGTACTTC.

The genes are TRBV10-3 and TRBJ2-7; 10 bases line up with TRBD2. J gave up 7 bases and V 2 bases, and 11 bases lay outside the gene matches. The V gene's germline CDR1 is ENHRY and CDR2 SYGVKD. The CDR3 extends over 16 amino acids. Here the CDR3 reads CAISEAFLAGVHEQYF. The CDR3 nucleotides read TGTGCCATCAGTGAGGCCTTTCTAGCGGGGGTTCATGAGCAGTACTTC.

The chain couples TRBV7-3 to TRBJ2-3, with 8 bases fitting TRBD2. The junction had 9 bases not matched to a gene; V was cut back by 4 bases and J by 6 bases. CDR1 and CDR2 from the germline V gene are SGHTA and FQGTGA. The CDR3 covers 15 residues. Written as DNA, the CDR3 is TGTGCCAGCAGCTACGACGGGGGGGCCGGGGATACGCAGTATTTT. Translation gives CASSYDGGAGDTQYF.

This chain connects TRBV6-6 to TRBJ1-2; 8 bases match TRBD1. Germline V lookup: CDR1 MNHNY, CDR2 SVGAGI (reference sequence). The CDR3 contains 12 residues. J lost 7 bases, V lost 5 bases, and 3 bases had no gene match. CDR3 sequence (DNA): TGTGCCAGCAGTCAGGGGGCCTTTGGCTACACCTTC. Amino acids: CASSQGAFGYTF.

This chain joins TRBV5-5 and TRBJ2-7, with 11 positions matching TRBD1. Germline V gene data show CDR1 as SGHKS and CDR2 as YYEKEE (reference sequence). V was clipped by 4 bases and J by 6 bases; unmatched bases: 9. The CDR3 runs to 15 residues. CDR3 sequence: CASSGDGTGGFEQYF. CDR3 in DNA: TGTGCCAGCAGCGGCGACGGGACAGGGGGTTTCGAGCAGTACTTC.

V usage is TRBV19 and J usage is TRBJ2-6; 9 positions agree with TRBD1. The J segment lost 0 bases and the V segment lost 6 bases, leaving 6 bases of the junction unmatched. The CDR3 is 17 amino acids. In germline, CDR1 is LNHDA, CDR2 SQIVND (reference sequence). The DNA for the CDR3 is TGTGCCAGTAGCGGGACAGGGTTGAGCTCTGGGGCCAACGTCCTGACTTTC. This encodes CASSGTGLSSGANVLTF.

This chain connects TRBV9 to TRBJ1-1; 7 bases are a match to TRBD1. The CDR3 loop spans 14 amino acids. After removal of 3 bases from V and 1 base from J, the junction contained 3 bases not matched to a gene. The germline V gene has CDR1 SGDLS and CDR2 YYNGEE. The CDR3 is CASSGGQTNTEAFF. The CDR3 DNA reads TGTGCCAGCAGCGGGGGACAGACGAACACTGAAGCTTTCTTT.

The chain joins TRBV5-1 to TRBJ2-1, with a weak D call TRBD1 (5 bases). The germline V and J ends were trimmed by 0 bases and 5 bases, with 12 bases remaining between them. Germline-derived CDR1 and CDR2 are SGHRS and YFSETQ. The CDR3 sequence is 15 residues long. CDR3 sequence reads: CASSLGGPPHNEQFF. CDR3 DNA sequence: TGCGCCAGCAGCTTGGGGGGCCCTCCCCACAATGAGCAGTTCTTC.

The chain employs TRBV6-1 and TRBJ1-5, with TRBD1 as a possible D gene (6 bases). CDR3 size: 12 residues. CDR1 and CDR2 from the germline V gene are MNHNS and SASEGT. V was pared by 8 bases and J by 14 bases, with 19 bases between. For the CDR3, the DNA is TGTGCCAGCGGGGGTAGGGGGGGCCAAGAGCATTTT. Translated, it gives CASGGRGGQEHF.

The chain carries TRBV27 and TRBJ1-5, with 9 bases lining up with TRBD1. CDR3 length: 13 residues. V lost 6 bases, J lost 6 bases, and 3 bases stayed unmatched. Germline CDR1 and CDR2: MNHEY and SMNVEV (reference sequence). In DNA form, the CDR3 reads TGTGCCAGCAGGAAGACAGGGGGTCAGCCCCAGCATTTT. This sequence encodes CASRKTGGQPQHF.

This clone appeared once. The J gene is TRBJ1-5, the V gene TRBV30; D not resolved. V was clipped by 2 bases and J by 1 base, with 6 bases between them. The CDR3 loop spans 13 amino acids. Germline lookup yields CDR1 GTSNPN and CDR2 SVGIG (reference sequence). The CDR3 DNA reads TGTGCCTGGAGTCCGGGGAGCAATCAGCCCCAGCATTTT. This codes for CAWSPGSNQPQHF.

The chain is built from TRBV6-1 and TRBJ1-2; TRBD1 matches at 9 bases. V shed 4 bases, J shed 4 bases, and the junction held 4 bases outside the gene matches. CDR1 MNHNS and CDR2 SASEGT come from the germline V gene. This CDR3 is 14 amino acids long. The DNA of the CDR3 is TGTGCCAGCAGTGGGGACAGGGCTCTCTATGGCTACACCTTC. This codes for CASSGDRALYGYTF.

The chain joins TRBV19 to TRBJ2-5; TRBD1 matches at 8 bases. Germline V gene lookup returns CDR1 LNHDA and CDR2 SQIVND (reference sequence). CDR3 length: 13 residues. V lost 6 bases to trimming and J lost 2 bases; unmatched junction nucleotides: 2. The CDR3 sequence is CASRDRGQETQYF. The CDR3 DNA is TGTGCCAGTAGAGACAGGGGTCAAGAGACCCAGTACTTC.

DNA for the CDR3: TGTGCCAGCAGCTTCTACAGGGTTACTGAAGCTTTCTTT. This gives the protein CASSFYRVTEAFF. The genes are TRBV7-2 and TRBJ1-1; a weak D match, TRBD1 (6 bases). The CDR3 has 13 amino acids. Trimming left V 3 bases short and J 5 bases short, with 10 bases between. Germline V CDR1 and CDR2: SGHTA, FQGNSA.

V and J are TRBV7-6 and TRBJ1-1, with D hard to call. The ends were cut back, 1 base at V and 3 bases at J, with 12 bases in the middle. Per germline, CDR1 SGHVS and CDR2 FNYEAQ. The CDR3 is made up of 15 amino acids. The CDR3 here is CASSLGSGVDTEAFF. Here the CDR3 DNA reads TGTGCCAGCAGCTTAGGTTCCGGGGTCGACACTGAAGCTTTCTTT.

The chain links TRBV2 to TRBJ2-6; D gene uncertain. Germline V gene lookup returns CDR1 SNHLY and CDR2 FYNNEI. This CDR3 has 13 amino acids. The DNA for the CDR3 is TGTGCGGGCACGAGCTCTGGGGCCAACGTCCTGACTTTC. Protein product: CAGTSSGANVLTF.

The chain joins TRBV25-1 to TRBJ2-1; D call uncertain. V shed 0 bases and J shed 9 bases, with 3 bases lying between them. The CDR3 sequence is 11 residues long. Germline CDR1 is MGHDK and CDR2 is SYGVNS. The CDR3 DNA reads TGTGCCAGCAGTGAATATATTGAGCAGTTCTTC. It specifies CASSEYIEQFF.

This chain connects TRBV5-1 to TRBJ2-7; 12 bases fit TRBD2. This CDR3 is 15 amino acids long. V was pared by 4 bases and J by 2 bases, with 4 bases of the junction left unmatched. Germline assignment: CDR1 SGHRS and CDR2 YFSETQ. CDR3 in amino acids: CASSPSGRAPYEQYF. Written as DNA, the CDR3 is TGCGCCAGCAGCCCTAGCGGGAGGGCCCCCTACGAGCAGTACTTC.